This TCR beta chain was sequenced during a study of CD8 T cells in Susac syndrome. Reverse transcription of roughly 0.45 to 1 ug RNA was performed with random hexamers. TCRdb ran MiXCR on the immunoSEQ multiplex PCR reads and lists one entry per CDR3 protein. Of approximately 120,000 distinct CDR3 sequences detected, just over 90% appear once; the ten largest clones hold approximately 0.31%. There are 13 residues in the CDR3. CDR1 and CDR2 (germline): SGHDN, FVKESK. Deletions cut 1 base from V and 6 bases from J, with 9 bases between. The patients serving as multiple sclerosis controls were treatment-naive. They had stable or active relapsing-remitting disease and fulfilled revised McDonald criteria. In contrast to the negatively isolated CD8+ and CD4+ T cells, TEMRA cells were FACS-enriched.

The TCR comes from a human donor with multiple sclerosis. Sequencing used CD8+ T cells from PBMCs. V gene TRBV14 combines with J gene TRBJ1-2, with D perhaps matching TRBD1 (6 bases). The CDR3 DNA follows: TGTGCCAGCAGCCAAGTAGGGACAAATGGCTACACCTTC. Translation gives CASSQVGTNGYTF.